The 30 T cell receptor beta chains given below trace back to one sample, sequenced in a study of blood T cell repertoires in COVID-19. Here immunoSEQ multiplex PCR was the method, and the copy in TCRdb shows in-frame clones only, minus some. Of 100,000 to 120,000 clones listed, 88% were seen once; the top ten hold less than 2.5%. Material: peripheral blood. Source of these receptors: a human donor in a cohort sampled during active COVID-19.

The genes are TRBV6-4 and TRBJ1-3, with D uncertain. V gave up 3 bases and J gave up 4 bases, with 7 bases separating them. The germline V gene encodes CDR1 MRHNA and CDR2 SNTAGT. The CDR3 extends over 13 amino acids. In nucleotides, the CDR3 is TGTGCCAGCAGTGAGAACAGCGGAAACACCATATATTTT. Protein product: CASSENSGNTIYF.

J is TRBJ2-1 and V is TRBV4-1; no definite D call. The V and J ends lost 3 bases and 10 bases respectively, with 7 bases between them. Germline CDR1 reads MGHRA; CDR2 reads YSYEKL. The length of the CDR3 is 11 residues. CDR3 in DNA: TGCGCCAGCAGCCAGCTAGAGGAGCAGTTCTTC. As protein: CASSQLEEQFF.

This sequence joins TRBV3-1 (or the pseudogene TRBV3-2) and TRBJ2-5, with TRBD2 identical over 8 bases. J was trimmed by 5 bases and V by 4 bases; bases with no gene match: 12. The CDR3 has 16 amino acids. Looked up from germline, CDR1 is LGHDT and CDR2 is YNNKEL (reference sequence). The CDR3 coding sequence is TGTGCCAGCAGCCCGAAGATAGCGGGACGGTTGGAGACCCAGTACTTC. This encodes CASSPKIAGRLETQYF.

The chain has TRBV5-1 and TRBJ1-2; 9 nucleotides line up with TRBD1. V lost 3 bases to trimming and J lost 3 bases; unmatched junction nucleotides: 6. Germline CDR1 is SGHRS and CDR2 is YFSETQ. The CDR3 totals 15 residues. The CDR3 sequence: CASSSGDRAHYGYTF. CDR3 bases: TGCGCCAGCAGCTCGGGGGACAGGGCCCACTATGGCTACACCTTC. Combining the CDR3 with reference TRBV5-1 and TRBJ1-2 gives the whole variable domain KAGVTQTPRYLIKTRGQQVTLSCSPISGHRSVSWYQQTPGQGLQFLFEYFSETQRNKGNFPGRFSGRQFSNSRSEMNVSTLELGDSALYLCASSSGDRAHYGYTFGSGTRLTVV.

CDR3 nucleotides: TGTGCCAGCAGCGTAGGTAGCGGGTTAAGCTCCTACGAGCAGTACTTC. Translation gives CASSVGSGLSSYEQYF. V is TRBV9 and J is TRBJ2-7, with TRBD2 matching over 7 bases. The V gene end was trimmed by 0 bases and the J gene end by 0 bases; junction bases not matched to a gene: 6. CDR3 length: 16 amino acids. Germline values: CDR1 SGDLS, CDR2 YYNGEE.

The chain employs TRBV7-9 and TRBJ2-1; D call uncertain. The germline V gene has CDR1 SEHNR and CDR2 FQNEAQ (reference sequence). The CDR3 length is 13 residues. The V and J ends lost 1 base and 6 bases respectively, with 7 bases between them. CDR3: CASSLVPSNEQFF. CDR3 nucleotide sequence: TGTGCCAGCAGCTTAGTGCCCAGCAATGAGCAGTTCTTC. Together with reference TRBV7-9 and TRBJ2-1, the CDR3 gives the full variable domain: DTGVSQNPRHKITKRGQNVTFRCDPISEHNRLYWYRQTLGQGPEFLTYFQNEAQLEKSRLLSDRFSAERPKGSFSTLEIQRTEQGDSAMYLCASSLVPSNEQFFGPGTRLTVL.

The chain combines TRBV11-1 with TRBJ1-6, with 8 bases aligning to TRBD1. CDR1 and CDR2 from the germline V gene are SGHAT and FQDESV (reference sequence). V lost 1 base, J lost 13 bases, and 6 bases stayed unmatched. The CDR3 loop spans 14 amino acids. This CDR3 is CASSLGTGLLPLHF. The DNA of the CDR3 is TGTGCCAGCAGCTTAGGGACAGGGTTGCTTCCCCTCCACTTT.

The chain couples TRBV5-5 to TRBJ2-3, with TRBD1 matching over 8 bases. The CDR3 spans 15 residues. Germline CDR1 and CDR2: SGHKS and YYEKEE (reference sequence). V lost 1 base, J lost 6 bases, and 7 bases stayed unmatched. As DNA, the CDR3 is TGTGCCAGCAGCTTGAGGGGCCAGGGGGCTGATACGCAGTATTTT. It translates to CASSLRGQGADTQYF.

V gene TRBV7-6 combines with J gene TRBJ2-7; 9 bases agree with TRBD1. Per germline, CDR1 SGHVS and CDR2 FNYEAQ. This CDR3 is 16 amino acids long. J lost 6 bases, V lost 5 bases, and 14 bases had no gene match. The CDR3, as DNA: TGTGCCAGCAGCCCTACCAGTTTTGGACAGGGGTTCGAGCAGTACTTC. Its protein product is CASSPTSFGQGFEQYF. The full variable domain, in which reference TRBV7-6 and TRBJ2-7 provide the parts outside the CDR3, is GAGVSQSPRYKVTKRGQDVALRCDPISGHVSLYWYRQALGQGPEFLTYFNYEAQQDKSGLPNDRFSAERPEGSISTLTIQRTEQRDSAMYRCASSPTSFGQGFEQYFGPGTRLTVT.

CDR3 sequence reads: CATSRGESSYNEQFF. In nucleotides, the CDR3 is TGTGCCACCTCCCGGGGGGAGAGCTCCTACAATGAGCAGTTCTTC. The chain uses TRBV7-9 and TRBJ2-1, with 7 bases matching TRBD2. Germline lookup yields CDR1 SEHNR and CDR2 FQNEAQ (reference sequence). This CDR3 comprises 15 residues. V lost 10 bases, J lost 0 bases, and 9 bases stayed unmatched.

The CDR3 coding sequence is TGCGCCAGCAGCCAAGACCTCGGTAGGAACACTGAAGCTTTCTTT. The encoded protein is CASSQDLGRNTEAFF. The V call is TRBV4-1, the J call TRBJ1-1; D unresolved. This CDR3 comprises 15 residues. Trimming stripped 0 bases from V and 1 base from J, with 9 bases between. Germline lookup yields CDR1 MGHRA and CDR2 YSYEKL.

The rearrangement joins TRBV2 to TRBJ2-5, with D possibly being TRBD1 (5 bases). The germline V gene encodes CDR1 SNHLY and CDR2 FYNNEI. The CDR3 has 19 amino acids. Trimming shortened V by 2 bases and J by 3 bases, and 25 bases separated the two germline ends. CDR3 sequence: CASSERQAGRAQGEETQYF. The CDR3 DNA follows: TGTGCCAGCAGTGAACGGCAGGCCGGGCGAGCACAAGGGGAAGAGACCCAGTACTTC.

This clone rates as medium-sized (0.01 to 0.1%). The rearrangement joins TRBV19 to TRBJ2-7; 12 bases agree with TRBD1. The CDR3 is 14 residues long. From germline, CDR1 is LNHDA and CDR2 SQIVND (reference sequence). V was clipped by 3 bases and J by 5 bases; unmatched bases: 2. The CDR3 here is CASSMGTGGNEQYF. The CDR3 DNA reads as TGTGCCAGTAGTATGGGGACAGGGGGCAACGAGCAGTACTTC.

This chain's CDR3 is CASSPLAGGSSYEQYF. In DNA form, the CDR3 reads TGTGCCAGCTCACCGTTAGCGGGGGGAAGCTCCTACGAGCAGTACTTC. The chain links TRBV18 to TRBJ2-7, with 10 bases aligning to TRBD2. The CDR3 consists of 16 residues. V was clipped by 3 bases and J by 0 bases; unmatched bases: 5. Germline V gene data show CDR1 as KGHSH and CDR2 as LQKENI.

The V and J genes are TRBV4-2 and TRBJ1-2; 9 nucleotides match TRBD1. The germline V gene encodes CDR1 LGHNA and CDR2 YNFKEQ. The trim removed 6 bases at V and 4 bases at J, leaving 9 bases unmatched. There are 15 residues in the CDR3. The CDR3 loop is CASRPRTGEIYGYTF. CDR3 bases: TGTGCCAGCAGACCCAGGACAGGGGAGATCTATGGCTACACCTTC.

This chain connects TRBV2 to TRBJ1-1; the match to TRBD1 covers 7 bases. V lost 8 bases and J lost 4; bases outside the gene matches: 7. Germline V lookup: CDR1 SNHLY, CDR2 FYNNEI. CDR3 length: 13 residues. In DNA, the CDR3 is TGTGCCAGCCGGACAGGATGGGCCACTGAAGCTTTCTTT. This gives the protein CASRTGWATEAFF.

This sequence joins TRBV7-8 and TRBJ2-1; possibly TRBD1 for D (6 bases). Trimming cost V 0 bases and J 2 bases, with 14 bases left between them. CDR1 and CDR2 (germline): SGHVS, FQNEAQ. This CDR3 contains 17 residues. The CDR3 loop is CASSLAPGNRAYNEQFF. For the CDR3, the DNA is TGTGCCAGCAGCTTAGCCCCCGGGAACAGGGCCTACAATGAGCAGTTCTTC.

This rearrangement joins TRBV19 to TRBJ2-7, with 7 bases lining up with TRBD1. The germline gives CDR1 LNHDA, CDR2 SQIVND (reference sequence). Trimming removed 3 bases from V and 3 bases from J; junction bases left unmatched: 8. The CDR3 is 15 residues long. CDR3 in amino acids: CASSMARDSYYEQYF. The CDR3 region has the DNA TGTGCCAGTAGTATGGCCCGGGACAGCTACTACGAGCAGTACTTC.

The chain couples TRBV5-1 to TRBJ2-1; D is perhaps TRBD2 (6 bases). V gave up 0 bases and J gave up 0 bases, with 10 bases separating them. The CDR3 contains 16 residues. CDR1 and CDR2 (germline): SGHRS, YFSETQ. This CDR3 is CASSLDGSGSYNEQFF. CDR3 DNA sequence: TGCGCCAGCAGCTTGGACGGTAGCGGCTCCTACAATGAGCAGTTCTTC.

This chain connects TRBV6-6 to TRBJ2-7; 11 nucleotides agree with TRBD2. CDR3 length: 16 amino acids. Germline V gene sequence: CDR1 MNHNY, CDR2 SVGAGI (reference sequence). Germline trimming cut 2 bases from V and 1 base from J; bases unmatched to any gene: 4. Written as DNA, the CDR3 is TGTGCCAGCAGTTACCCAGGGACTAGCGGATCCTACGAGCAGTACTTC. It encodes CASSYPGTSGSYEQYF.

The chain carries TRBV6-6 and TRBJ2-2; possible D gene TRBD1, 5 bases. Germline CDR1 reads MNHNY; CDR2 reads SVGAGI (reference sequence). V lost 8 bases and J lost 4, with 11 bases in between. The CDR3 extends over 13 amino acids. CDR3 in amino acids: CASAGQSTGELFF. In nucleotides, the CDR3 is TGTGCCAGCGCAGGACAAAGCACCGGGGAGCTGTTTTTT.

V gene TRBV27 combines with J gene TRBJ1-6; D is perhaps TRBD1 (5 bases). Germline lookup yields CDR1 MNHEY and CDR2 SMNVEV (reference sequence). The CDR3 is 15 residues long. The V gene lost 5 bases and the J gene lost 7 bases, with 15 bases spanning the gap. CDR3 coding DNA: TGTGCCAGCAGTGGGGACTATCCTGGGAATTCACCCCTCCACTTT. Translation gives CASSGDYPGNSPLHF.

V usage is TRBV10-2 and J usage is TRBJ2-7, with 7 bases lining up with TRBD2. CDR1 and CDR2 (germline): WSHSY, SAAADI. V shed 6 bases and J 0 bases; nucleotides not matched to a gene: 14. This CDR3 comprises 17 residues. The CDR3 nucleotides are TGCGCCAGCAGCCCGATCCTCCCTGCGGGAGACTCCTACGAGCAGTACTTC. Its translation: CASSPILPAGDSYEQYF.

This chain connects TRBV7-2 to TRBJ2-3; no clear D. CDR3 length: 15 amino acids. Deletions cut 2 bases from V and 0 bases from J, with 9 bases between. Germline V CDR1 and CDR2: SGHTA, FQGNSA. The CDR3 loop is CASSLFGSSTDTQYF. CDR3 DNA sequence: TGTGCCAGCAGCTTATTTGGCAGTAGCACAGATACGCAGTATTTT.

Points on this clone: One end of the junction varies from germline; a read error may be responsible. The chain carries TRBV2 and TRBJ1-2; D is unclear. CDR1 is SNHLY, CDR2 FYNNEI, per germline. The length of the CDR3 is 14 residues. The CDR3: CASREDRESFSYTF. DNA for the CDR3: TGTGCCAGCAGAGAAGACCGGGAGAGTTTTAGCTACACCTTC.

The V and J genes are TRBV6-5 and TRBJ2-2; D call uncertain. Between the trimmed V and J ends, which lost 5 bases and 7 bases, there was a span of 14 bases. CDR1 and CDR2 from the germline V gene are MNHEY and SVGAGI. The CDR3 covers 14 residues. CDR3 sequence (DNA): TGTGCCAGCAGTCGGTCAGGATTAGGCGGGGAGCTGTTTTTT. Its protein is CASSRSGLGGELFF.

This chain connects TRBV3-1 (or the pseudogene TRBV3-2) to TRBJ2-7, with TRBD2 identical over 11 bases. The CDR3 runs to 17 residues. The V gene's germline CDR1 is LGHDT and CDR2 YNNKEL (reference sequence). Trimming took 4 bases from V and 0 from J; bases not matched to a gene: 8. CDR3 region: CASSRQLAGAASYEQYF. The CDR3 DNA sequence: TGTGCCAGCAGCCGACAACTAGCGGGGGCAGCCTCCTACGAGCAGTACTTC.

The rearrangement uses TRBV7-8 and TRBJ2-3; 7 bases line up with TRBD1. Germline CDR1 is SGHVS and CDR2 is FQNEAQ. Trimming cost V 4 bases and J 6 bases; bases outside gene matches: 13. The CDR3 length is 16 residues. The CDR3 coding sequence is TGTGCCAGCAGCTCTCGGGACAGTCTCCTCCGGGATACGCAGTATTTT. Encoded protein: CASSSRDSLLRDTQYF.

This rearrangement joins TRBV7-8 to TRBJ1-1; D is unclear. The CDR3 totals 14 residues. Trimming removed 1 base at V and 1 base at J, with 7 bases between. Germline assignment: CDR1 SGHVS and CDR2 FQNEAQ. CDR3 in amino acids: CASSLGHTNTEAFF. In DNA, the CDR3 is TGTGCCAGCAGCTTAGGACATACGAACACTGAAGCTTTCTTT.

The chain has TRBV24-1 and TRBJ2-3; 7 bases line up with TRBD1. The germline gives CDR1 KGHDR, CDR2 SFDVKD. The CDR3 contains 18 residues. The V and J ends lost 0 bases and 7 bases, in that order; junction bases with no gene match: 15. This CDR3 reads CATSDLTGARQGHYTQYF. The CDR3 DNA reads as TGTGCCACCAGTGATTTGACAGGGGCGAGACAGGGACACTATACGCAGTATTTT.